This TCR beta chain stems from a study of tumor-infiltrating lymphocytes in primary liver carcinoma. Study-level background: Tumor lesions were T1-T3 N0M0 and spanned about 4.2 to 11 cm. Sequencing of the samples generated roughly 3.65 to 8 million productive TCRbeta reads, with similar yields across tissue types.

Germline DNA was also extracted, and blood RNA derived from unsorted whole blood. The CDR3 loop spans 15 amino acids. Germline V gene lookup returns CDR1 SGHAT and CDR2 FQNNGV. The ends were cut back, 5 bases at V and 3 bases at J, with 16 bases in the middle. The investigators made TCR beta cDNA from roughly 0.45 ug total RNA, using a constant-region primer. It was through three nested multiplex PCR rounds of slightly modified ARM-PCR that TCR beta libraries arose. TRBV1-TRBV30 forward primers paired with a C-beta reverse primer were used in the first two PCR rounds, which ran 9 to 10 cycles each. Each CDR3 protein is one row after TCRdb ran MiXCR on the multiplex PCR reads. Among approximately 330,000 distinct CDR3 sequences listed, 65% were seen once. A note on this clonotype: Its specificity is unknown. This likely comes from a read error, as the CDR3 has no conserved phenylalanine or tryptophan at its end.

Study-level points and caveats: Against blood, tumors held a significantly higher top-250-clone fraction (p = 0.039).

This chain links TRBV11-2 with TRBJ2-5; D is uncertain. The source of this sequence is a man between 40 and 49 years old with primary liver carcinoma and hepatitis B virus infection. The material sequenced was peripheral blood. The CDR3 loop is CASSPLPRVEETQYY. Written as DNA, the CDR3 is TGTGCCAGCAGCCCCCTTCCAAGGGTTGAAGAGACCCAGTACTAC.